This T cell receptor beta chain appears in the sequencing data of a study of T cells after yellow fever vaccination. Points from the study as a whole: Post-booster samples contained most primary-vaccination clones (just under 98% CD4, around 88% CD8). Highly abundant clonotypes carried over from the bulk population could end up in FACS-sorted repertoires as contaminants.

Losses at the gene ends were 1 base for V and 2 bases for J; bases not matched to a gene: 5. Germline CDR1 is SGHRS and CDR2 is YFSETQ. The CDR3 is 16 residues long. Production of TCR cDNA was by 5'RACE template switching, which also added a universal primer site and UMIs. Each CDR3 protein is one row after TCRdb ran MiXCR on the 5' RACE reads. The data contain 450,000 to 600,000 distinct CDR3 sequences, roughly 12% of them singletons. To note about this clonotype: The antigen is unknown.

The sequence came from a man aged 25 to 40 who received the YFV17D yellow fever vaccine. Sequencing used PBMCs, obtained on the day of the yellow fever booster vaccination. The gene calls are TRBV5-1 and TRBJ2-5, with TRBD2 matching 10 bases. The DNA for the CDR3 is TGCGCCAGCAGCTTGCGGACTAGCGGTCTACAAGAGACCCAGTACTTC. Translating it yields CASSLRTSGLQETQYF. The entire variable domain, with the rest obtained from reference TRBV5-1 and TRBJ2-5, is as follows: KAGVTQTPRYLIKTRGQQVTLSCSPISGHRSVSWYQQTPGQGLQFLFEYFSETQRNKGNFPGRFSGRQFSNSRSEMNVSTLELGDSALYLCASSLRTSGLQETQYFGPGTRLLVL.